The 15 T cell receptor beta chains in this list originate from one sample, sequenced in a study of cytotoxic CD8 clonotypes in ibrutinib-treated CLL. Profiled with immunoSEQ multiplex PCR; TCRdb holds only in-frame clones, not every one. The profile shows approximately 340,000 clones, 60% to 80% of them singletons. Sequences were derived from PBMCs, sampled after 36 months of ibrutinib treatment. These receptors all come from a human donor with chronic lymphocytic leukemia.

The V gene is TRBV13, the J gene TRBJ2-5, with 7 bases that match TRBD1. V shed 5 bases, J shed 5 bases, and the junction held 17 bases outside the gene matches. This CDR3 comprises 17 residues. From germline, CDR1 is PRHDT and CDR2 FYEKMQ (reference sequence). The CDR3 bases are TGTGCCAGCAGCGACAGGGTGATGGGAGTTAGGACGGAGACCCAGTACTTC. It codes for CASSDRVMGVRTETQYF. Full variable domain (outside the CDR3, taken from reference TRBV13 and TRBJ2-5): AAGVIQSPRHLIKEKRETATLKCYPIPRHDTVYWYQQGPGQDPQFLISFYEKMQSDKGSIPDRFSAQQFSDYHSELNMSSLELGDSALYFCASSDRVMGVRTETQYFGPGTRLLVL.

The chain has TRBV7-3 and TRBJ2-7; D is possibly TRBD2 (5 bases). Trimming removed 2 bases at V and 3 bases at J, with 8 bases between. CDR1 and CDR2 from the germline V gene are SGHTA and FQGTGA. CDR3 length: 13 residues. The CDR3 DNA reads TGTGCCAGCAGCTTAGAGGGTCACTACGAGCAGTACTTC. As protein: CASSLEGHYEQYF.

V is TRBV2 and J is TRBJ2-1; D may be TRBD2 (7 bases). Germline V CDR1 and CDR2: SNHLY, FYNNEI. The CDR3 covers 17 residues. V shed 3 bases and J shed 2 bases, with 17 bases lying between them. CDR3 sequence reads: CASSEGGGATTYNEQFF. CDR3 DNA: TGTGCCAGCAGTGAGGGAGGGGGGGCCACAACCTACAATGAGCAGTTCTTC.

This sequence joins TRBV4-1 and TRBJ2-7; no clear D gene. The CDR3 contains 16 residues. V was shortened by 3 bases and J by 2 bases, with 17 bases between the two germline ends. CDR1 is MGHRA and CDR2 is YSYEKL in the germline V gene. CDR3 amino acids: CASSHHVGTAAYEQYF. The CDR3, as DNA: TGCGCCAGCAGCCATCACGTGGGAACGGCAGCCTACGAGCAGTACTTC.

The chain has TRBV27 and TRBJ1-4, with no clear D. This CDR3 has 14 residues. Per the germline V gene, CDR1 is MNHEY and CDR2 is SMNVEV (reference sequence). Deletions cut 4 bases from V and 11 bases from J, with 17 bases between. CDR3 protein: CASSSDGPPGKLFF. CDR3 sequence (DNA): TGTGCCAGCAGTTCGGACGGACCCCCGGGGAAACTGTTTTTT.

CDR3 protein: CASSPTSIGNTEAFF. The CDR3 DNA reads TGTGCCAGCTCACCTACGTCGATAGGGAACACTGAAGCTTTCTTT. The chain joins TRBV18 to TRBJ1-1; D remains ambiguous. Germline V lookup: CDR1 KGHSH, CDR2 LQKENI. The V gene lost 3 bases and the J gene lost 1 base, with 12 bases spanning the gap. The CDR3 runs to 15 residues.

The chain employs TRBV7-8 and TRBJ2-5; D gene unclear. In germline, CDR1 is SGHVS, CDR2 FQNEAQ. This CDR3 spans 14 amino acids. The germline V and J ends were trimmed by 1 base and 3 bases, with 9 bases remaining between them. This CDR3 is CASSLGLQEETQYF. As DNA, the CDR3 is TGTGCCAGCAGCTTAGGTCTACAAGAAGAGACCCAGTACTTC.

The chain combines TRBV7-2 with TRBJ2-1; TRBD2 matches at 10 bases. CDR1 and CDR2 from the germline V gene are SGHTA and FQGNSA. The CDR3 spans 18 residues. With V trimmed by 2 bases and J by 5 bases, 12 bases remained unmatched. The DNA for the CDR3 is TGTGCCAGCAGCTTACGGCCCATTGGACTAGCGGATCACAATGAGCAGTTCTTC. Translation: CASSLRPIGLADHNEQFF.

V gene TRBV28 combines with J gene TRBJ2-7; D is possibly TRBD1 (6 bases). The V gene lost 10 bases and the J gene lost 3 bases, with 22 bases spanning the gap. CDR1 and CDR2 from the germline V gene are MDHEN and SYDVKM. The CDR3 consists of 15 residues. For the CDR3, the DNA is TGTGCCACCCAAGGGGGACATTTCAGGGTCTACGAGCAGTACTTC. Protein sequence: CATQGGHFRVYEQYF.

This chain connects TRBV9 to TRBJ2-5, with D perhaps matching TRBD1 (6 bases). Germline lookup yields CDR1 SGDLS and CDR2 YYNGEE. CDR3 length equals 15 residues. Between the trimmed V and J ends, which lost 2 bases and 5 bases, there was a span of 16 bases. CDR3 residues: CASSVQAGVGETQYF. In DNA, the CDR3 is TGTGCCAGCAGCGTCCAGGCAGGGGTTGGTGAGACCCAGTACTTC.

The V call is TRBV6-6, the J call TRBJ2-5; either TRBD1 or TRBD2 may fit D (5 bases each). The CDR3 consists of 12 residues. V lost 5 bases to trimming and J lost 11 bases, with 15 bases between them. CDR1 is MNHNY and CDR2 is SVGAGI in the germline V gene (reference sequence). CDR3 sequence reads: CASSRDLLAQYF. CDR3 DNA: TGTGCCAGCAGTCGGGACCTCCTCGCGCAGTACTTC.

The chain carries TRBV27 and TRBJ2-7; D is uncertain. The CDR3 contains 13 residues. The germline V gene has CDR1 MNHEY and CDR2 SMNVEV (reference sequence). Trimming removed 6 bases from V and 2 bases from J, with 11 bases in between. CDR3 residues: CASSSTPTYEQYF. In DNA, the CDR3 is TGTGCCAGCAGCTCTACTCCCACCTACGAGCAGTACTTC.

This clone was counted a single time. This chain uses TRBV7-7 with TRBJ2-5; the match to TRBD1 covers 8 bases. Germline values: CDR1 SSHAT, CDR2 FNYEAQ (reference sequence). Trimming removed 4 bases from V and 5 bases from J; junction bases left unmatched: 12. This CDR3 spans 16 amino acids. CDR3 sequence (DNA): TGTGCCAGCAGCTCTATACCCAGGGGGCGCGGGGAGACCCAGTACTTC. The encoded protein is CASSSIPRGRGETQYF.

This clone came up a few times. V is TRBV5-1 and J is TRBJ1-2; TRBD1 might be the D (6 bases). Trimming left V 4 bases short and J 6 bases short, with 16 bases between. The CDR3 length is 14 residues. The germline CDR1 and CDR2 sequences are SGHRS and YFSETQ. CDR3 region: CASSTSSGHDGYTF. The DNA for the CDR3 is TGCGCCAGCAGCACCTCCTCGGGACACGATGGCTACACCTTC.

This chain joins TRBV6-1 and TRBJ1-5; 7 bases match TRBD1. The CDR3 is 16 amino acids. Germline loops: CDR1 MNHNS, CDR2 SASEGT. V dropped 5 bases and J dropped 0; count of bases not matched to a gene: 7. The CDR3 reads CASSKGTVYSNQPQHF. CDR3 DNA: TGTGCCAGCAGTAAAGGGACAGTTTATAGCAATCAGCCCCAGCATTTT.